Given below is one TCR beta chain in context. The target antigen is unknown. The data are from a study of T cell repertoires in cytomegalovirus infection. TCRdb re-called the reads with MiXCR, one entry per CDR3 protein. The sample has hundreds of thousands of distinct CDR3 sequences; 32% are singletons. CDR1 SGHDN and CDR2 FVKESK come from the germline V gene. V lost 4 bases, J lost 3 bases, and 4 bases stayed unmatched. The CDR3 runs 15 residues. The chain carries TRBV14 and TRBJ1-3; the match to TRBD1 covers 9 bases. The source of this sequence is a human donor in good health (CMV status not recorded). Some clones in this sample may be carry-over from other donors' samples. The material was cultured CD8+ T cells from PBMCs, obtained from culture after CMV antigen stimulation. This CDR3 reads CASSRRTGVGNTIYF. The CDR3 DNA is TGTGCCAGCAGCCGTCGGACAGGGGTTGGAAACACCATATATTTT.